This TCR beta chain emerged from a study of T and B cells in COVID-19 patients. TRB rearrangements were amplified by multiplex PCR with BIOMED2 TRB-A/B primers. Using its own MiXCR run on the multiplex PCR reads, TCRdb lists one record per CDR3 protein. The sample consists of approximately 15,000 distinct CDR3 sequences, around 30% of them appearing once. Blood genomic DNA input for TRB amplification was about 250-500 ng. Germline V gene lookup returns CDR1 MNHEY and CDR2 SVGAGI. The CDR3 has 16 amino acids. V shed 6 bases, J shed 6 bases, and the junction held 8 bases outside the gene matches. This chain connects TRBV6-5 to TRBJ2-1; 13 nucleotides line up with TRBD2. This TCR was recovered from a human donor who had recovered from COVID-19. Sample: blood. The CDR3 DNA is TGTGCCAGCAGGACTAGCGGGAGGTCTCCCCTCAATGAGCAGTTCTTC. Its translation is CASRTSGRSPLNEQFF.